Listed below are T cell receptor beta chains from one sample, sequenced in a study of spatial heterogeneity in lung cancer. TCRdb re-analysed the 5' RACE reads in MiXCR, keeping a single row per CDR3 protein. The table records roughly 39,000 distinct CDR3 sequences, 6.5% to 8% of them present only once. This sample comprised PBMCs, obtained at surgery. These receptors were obtained from a female donor with early-stage non-small cell lung cancer. The CDR3 runs from the conserved cysteine through the conserved F or W. Each record gives: J gene, V gene, clone size, D gene, CDR3 protein, CDR3 DNA. The D gene is left open where the match is weak. The listing skips clone size in some rows; elsewhere it reads once, few, many or a size class.

J gene: TRBJ2-3
V gene: TRBV20-1
clone size: few
D gene: NA
CDR3 protein: CSASIGVDPSTDTQYF
CDR3 DNA: TGCAGTGCTAGTATTGGAGTAGACCCTAGCACAGATACGCAGTATTTT

J gene: TRBJ2-1
V gene: TRBV7-2
clone size: many
D gene: NA
CDR3 protein: CASSLPLRMTVF
CDR3 DNA: TGTGCCAGCAGCTTACCCCTCCGAATGACGGTCTTC

J gene: TRBJ1-5
V gene: TRBV20-1
clone size: NA
D gene: NA
CDR3 protein: CSARDVSPGGNQPQHF
CDR3 DNA: TGCAGTGCTAGAGATGTCTCTCCGGGGGGCAATCAGCCCCAGCATTTT

J gene: TRBJ2-3
V gene: TRBV4-1
clone size: many
D gene: NA
CDR3 protein: CASRQVLSTDTQYF
CDR3 DNA: TGCGCCAGCAGACAGGTCCTTAGCACAGATACGCAGTATTTT

J gene: TRBJ1-6
V gene: TRBV5-4
clone size: NA
D gene: TRBD1
CDR3 protein: CASSLPLTGADSPLHF
CDR3 DNA: TGTGCCAGCAGCCTTCCGTTGACAGGGGCGGACTCACCCCTCCACTTT

J gene: TRBJ2-2
V gene: TRBV2
clone size: many
D gene: NA
CDR3 protein: CASSYGSLFGELFF
CDR3 DNA: TGTGCCAGCAGTTATGGGAGTCTCTTCGGGGAGCTGTTTTTT

J gene: TRBJ2-2
V gene: TRBV29-1
clone size: many
D gene: TRBD1
CDR3 protein: CSVMRGHTGELFF
CDR3 DNA: TGCAGCGTTATGAGGGGGCACACCGGGGAGCTGTTTTTT

J gene: TRBJ2-1
V gene: TRBV7-2
clone size: many
D gene: NA
CDR3 protein: CASSLGHSYNEQFF
CDR3 DNA: TGTGCCAGCAGCTTAGGGCACTCCTACAATGAGCAGTTCTTC

J gene: TRBJ2-1
V gene: TRBV27
clone size: NA
D gene: TRBD2
CDR3 protein: CASSPLGLAGGRYNEQFF
CDR3 DNA: TGTGCCAGCAGTCCGCTAGGACTAGCGGGGGGACGCTACAATGAGCAGTTCTTC

J gene: TRBJ1-1
V gene: TRBV7-2
clone size: few
D gene: NA
CDR3 protein: CASSLSRGESRAFF
CDR3 DNA: TGTGCCAGCAGCTTAAGCAGGGGTGAGAGTCGCGCTTTCTTT

J gene: TRBJ2-7
V gene: TRBV20-1
clone size: many
D gene: NA
CDR3 protein: CSARDPTGGVEYF
CDR3 DNA: TGCAGTGCTAGAGATCCCACAGGCGGGGTCGAGTACTTC

J gene: TRBJ1-1
V gene: TRBV11-3
clone size: few
D gene: TRBD1
CDR3 protein: CASSHRGQMNTEAFF
CDR3 DNA: TGTGCCAGCAGCCACAGGGGTCAAATGAACACTGAAGCTTTCTTT

J gene: TRBJ1-5
V gene: TRBV29-1
clone size: many
D gene: NA
CDR3 protein: CSVGGGRGANQPQHF
CDR3 DNA: TGCAGCGTTGGAGGAGGCAGGGGTGCCAATCAGCCCCAGCATTTT

J gene: TRBJ2-2
V gene: TRBV13
clone size: many
D gene: TRBD2
CDR3 protein: CASSWTTSPGELFF
CDR3 DNA: TGTGCCAGCAGCTGGACGACTAGCCCCGGGGAGCTGTTTTTT

J gene: TRBJ1-6
V gene: TRBV19
clone size: few
D gene: TRBD1
CDR3 protein: CASSIGDRNSPLHF
CDR3 DNA: TGTGCCAGTAGTATTGGGGACAGGAATTCACCCCTCCACTTT

J gene: TRBJ1-6
V gene: TRBV5-1
clone size: few
D gene: TRBD1
CDR3 protein: CASSLEQGENSPLHF
CDR3 DNA: TGCGCCAGCAGCTTGGAACAGGGGGAAAATTCACCCCTCCACTTT

J gene: TRBJ2-6
V gene: TRBV6-1
clone size: few
D gene: NA
CDR3 protein: CATIFSSGANVLTF
CDR3 DNA: TGTGCCACCATTTTCAGCTCTGGGGCCAACGTCCTGACTTTC

J gene: TRBJ2-6
V gene: TRBV12-3/TRBV12-4
clone size: few
D gene: NA
CDR3 protein: CASSLQGSGANVLTF
CDR3 DNA: TGTGCCAGCAGTTTACAGGGGTCCGGGGCCAACGTCCTGACTTTC

J gene: TRBJ2-3
V gene: TRBV24-1
clone size: few
D gene: NA
CDR3 protein: CATSDPSTDTQYF
CDR3 DNA: TGTGCCACCAGTGACCCTTCTACAGATACGCAGTATTTT

J gene: TRBJ1-4
V gene: TRBV9
clone size: many
D gene: TRBD1
CDR3 protein: CASSEGPTGLNEKLFF
CDR3 DNA: TGTGCCAGCAGCGAGGGACCGACAGGGTTAAATGAAAAACTGTTTTTT

J gene: TRBJ1-4
V gene: TRBV3-1
clone size: few
D gene: NA
CDR3 protein: CASSRGLWGTNEKLFF
CDR3 DNA: TGTGCCAGCAGCCGGGGACTGTGGGGGACTAATGAAAAACTGTTTTTT

J gene: TRBJ1-1
V gene: TRBV6-5
clone size: many
D gene: NA
CDR3 protein: CASSYSLPVNTEAFF
CDR3 DNA: TGTGCCAGCAGTTACTCGCTCCCCGTGAACACTGAAGCTTTCTTT

J gene: TRBJ1-5
V gene: TRBV6-4
clone size: many
D gene: NA
CDR3 protein: CASSSDGDQPQHF
CDR3 DNA: TGTGCCAGCTCTTCTGACGGGGATCAGCCCCAGCATTTT

J gene: TRBJ1-5
V gene: TRBV20-1
clone size: many
D gene: NA
CDR3 protein: CSAWGSNQPQHF
CDR3 DNA: TGCAGTGCCTGGGGAAGCAATCAGCCCCAGCATTTT

J gene: TRBJ1-1
V gene: TRBV7-2
clone size: few
D gene: NA
CDR3 protein: CASSSYMNTEAFF
CDR3 DNA: TGTGCCAGCAGCTCCTATATGAACACTGAAGCTTTCTTT

J gene: TRBJ2-2
V gene: TRBV7-9
clone size: few
D gene: NA
CDR3 protein: CASSFMGSGELFF
CDR3 DNA: TGTGCCAGCAGCTTTATGGGTTCCGGGGAGCTGTTTTTT

J gene: TRBJ1-5
V gene: TRBV7-2
clone size: many
D gene: NA
CDR3 protein: CASSLKRSNQPQHF
CDR3 DNA: TGTGCCAGCAGCTTAAAGAGAAGCAATCAGCCCCAGCATTTT

J gene: TRBJ2-3
V gene: TRBV4-3
clone size: few
D gene: NA
CDR3 protein: CASSQDSDSTALDTQYF
CDR3 DNA: TGCGCCAGCAGCCAAGATTCGGATAGCACAGCGTTAGATACGCAGTATTTT

J gene: TRBJ2-2
V gene: TRBV5-1
clone size: many
D gene: TRBD1
CDR3 protein: CASSIRDRETNTGELFF
CDR3 DNA: TGCGCCAGCAGTATCCGGGACAGAGAAACGAACACCGGGGAGCTGTTTTTT

J gene: TRBJ1-5
V gene: TRBV5-1
clone size: many
D gene: TRBD1
CDR3 protein: CASSWTGEVSQPQHF
CDR3 DNA: TGCGCCAGCAGCTGGACAGGGGAGGTGAGTCAGCCCCAGCATTTT

J gene: TRBJ2-1
V gene: TRBV7-9
clone size: many
D gene: NA
CDR3 protein: CASSLGTGTNEQFF
CDR3 DNA: TGTGCCAGCAGCTTAGGTACAGGAACGAATGAGCAGTTCTTC

J gene: TRBJ1-1
V gene: TRBV5-1
clone size: many
D gene: NA
CDR3 protein: CASSPTRGATTNTEAFF
CDR3 DNA: TGCGCCAGCAGCCCGACTAGGGGGGCTACCACAAACACTGAAGCTTTCTTT

J gene: TRBJ1-2
V gene: TRBV6-5
clone size: many
D gene: NA
CDR3 protein: CASSYSRRTNYGYTF
CDR3 DNA: TGTGCCAGCAGTTACTCGAGGCGTACTAACTATGGCTACACCTTC

J gene: TRBJ2-3
V gene: TRBV12-3/TRBV12-4
clone size: many
D gene: NA
CDR3 protein: CASSLVGLALLDTQYF
CDR3 DNA: TGTGCCAGCAGTTTAGTTGGGCTAGCCCTTTTAGATACGCAGTATTTT

J gene: TRBJ1-1
V gene: TRBV12-3/TRBV12-4
clone size: few
D gene: TRBD1
CDR3 protein: CASSFQGVEAFF
CDR3 DNA: TGTGCCAGCAGTTTTCAGGGGGTCGAAGCTTTCTTT

J gene: TRBJ1-5
V gene: TRBV4-1
clone size: many
D gene: NA
CDR3 protein: CASSQDHPGLGAQPQHF
CDR3 DNA: TGCGCCAGCAGCCAAGACCACCCCGGTCTTGGGGCGCAGCCCCAGCATTTT

J gene: TRBJ2-4
V gene: TRBV28
clone size: NA
D gene: TRBD1
CDR3 protein: CASSSDRAIPKNIQYF
CDR3 DNA: TGTGCCAGCAGCTCGGACAGGGCGATCCCCAAAAACATTCAGTACTTC

J gene: TRBJ1-1
V gene: TRBV20-1
clone size: NA
D gene: NA
CDR3 protein: CSASHGNTEAFF
CDR3 DNA: TGCAGTGCTAGCCACGGGAACACTGAAGCTTTCTTT

J gene: TRBJ1-5
V gene: TRBV19
clone size: NA
D gene: NA
CDR3 protein: CASSPTASNQPQHF
CDR3 DNA: TGTGCCAGTAGTCCCACAGCTAGCAATCAGCCCCAGCATTTT

J gene: TRBJ2-5
V gene: TRBV3-2
clone size: few
D gene: NA
CDR3 protein: CASSQDQEDVQKTQYF
CDR3 DNA: TGTGCCAGCAGCCAAGACCAAGAGGACGTTCAAAAGACCCAGTACTTC

J gene: TRBJ2-3
V gene: TRBV7-3
clone size: NA
D gene: NA
CDR3 protein: CASSLSLGGTDTQYF
CDR3 DNA: TGTGCCAGCAGCTTAAGTCTCGGGGGCACAGATACGCAGTATTTT

J gene: TRBJ1-1
V gene: TRBV7-9
clone size: many
D gene: NA
CDR3 protein: CASSLASHTEAFF
CDR3 DNA: TGTGCCAGCAGCTTAGCCAGCCACACTGAAGCTTTCTTT

J gene: TRBJ2-7
V gene: TRBV6-2/TRBV6-3
clone size: many
D gene: NA
CDR3 protein: CASSLDSYEQYF
CDR3 DNA: TGTGCCAGCAGTTTGGATAGCTACGAGCAGTACTTC

J gene: TRBJ2-5
V gene: TRBV7-2
clone size: many
D gene: NA
CDR3 protein: CASSSSFGGGQETQYF
CDR3 DNA: TGTGCCAGCAGCTCCTCCTTCGGGGGCGGACAAGAGACCCAGTACTTC

J gene: TRBJ1-3
V gene: TRBV2
clone size: many
D gene: TRBD1
CDR3 protein: CAWDRSSSGNTIYF
CDR3 DNA: TGTGCCTGGGACAGGTCAAGCTCTGGAAACACCATATATTTT

J gene: TRBJ2-2
V gene: TRBV21-1
clone size: many
D gene: NA
CDR3 protein: CASTYGQGALNTGELFF
CDR3 DNA: TGTGCCAGCACCTACGGACAGGGGGCCTTGAACACCGGGGAGCTGTTTTTT

J gene: TRBJ2-3
V gene: TRBV25-1
clone size: few
D gene: TRBD1
CDR3 protein: CASRLQGGTDTQYF
CDR3 DNA: TGTGCCAGCAGGCTACAGGGGGGCACAGATACGCAGTATTTT

J gene: TRBJ2-5
V gene: TRBV5-1
clone size: NA
D gene: TRBD1
CDR3 protein: CASSTRTGGPQETQYF
CDR3 DNA: TGCGCCAGCAGCACGCGGACAGGGGGGCCCCAAGAGACCCAGTACTTC

J gene: TRBJ1-2
V gene: TRBV12-3/TRBV12-4
clone size: many
D gene: TRBD1
CDR3 protein: CASSSGTGAAGYTF
CDR3 DNA: TGTGCCAGCAGTTCCGGGACAGGGGCCGCTGGCTACACCTTC

J gene: TRBJ1-2
V gene: TRBV5-1
clone size: many
D gene: NA
CDR3 protein: CASSLGRDNYGYTF
CDR3 DNA: TGCGCCAGCAGCTTGGGCAGGGATAACTATGGCTACACCTTC

J gene: TRBJ1-5
V gene: TRBV12-3/TRBV12-4
clone size: many
D gene: NA
CDR3 protein: CASSLEGAPSNQPQHF
CDR3 DNA: TGTGCCAGCAGTTTAGAGGGCGCCCCTAGCAATCAGCCCCAGCATTTT

J gene: TRBJ2-7
V gene: TRBV28
clone size: few
D gene: TRBD1
CDR3 protein: CASTPGTGWYEQYF
CDR3 DNA: TGTGCCAGCACCCCCGGGACAGGGTGGTACGAGCAGTACTTC

J gene: TRBJ1-1
V gene: TRBV18
clone size: many
D gene: NA
CDR3 protein: CASSPGTDTEAFF
CDR3 DNA: TGTGCCAGCTCACCAGGGACGGACACTGAAGCTTTCTTT

J gene: TRBJ1-1
V gene: TRBV14
clone size: NA
D gene: TRBD1
CDR3 protein: CASSQGALFGQGRAEAFF
CDR3 DNA: TGTGCCAGCAGCCAAGGAGCGTTATTTGGACAGGGTAGAGCTGAAGCTTTCTTT

J gene: TRBJ2-2
V gene: TRBV9
clone size: few
D gene: NA
CDR3 protein: CASRPGVTGELFF
CDR3 DNA: TGTGCCAGCAGGCCGGGGGTTACCGGGGAGCTGTTTTTT